The entry below gives a single TCR beta chain sequence along with its context. This sample was included in a study of blood T cell repertoires in COVID-19. In the original workflow: Amplification from reference gene primers served as the basis for estimated nucleated cell counts. The method was immunoSEQ multiplex PCR; TCRdb's version includes in-frame clones alone and lacks a portion of them. V and J calls and clone size are given by that table; D and trimming were obtained from the DNA. The table records under 250,000 clones, around 89% of them present only once. J was trimmed by 8 bases and V by 6 bases; bases with no gene match: 14. There are 15 residues in the CDR3. Germline V CDR1 and CDR2: LNHDA, SQIVND (reference sequence).

The chain links TRBV19 to TRBJ1-2; 8 bases are shared with TRBD1. The sequence was obtained from a woman aged 40 to 50 with acute or convalescent COVID-19. The sequencing sample was made of peripheral blood. In DNA form, the CDR3 reads TGTGCCAGTAGCCCCCCCGGGACAGGTTGGGCAGGCTACACCTTC. Protein sequence: CASSPPGTGWAGYTF.